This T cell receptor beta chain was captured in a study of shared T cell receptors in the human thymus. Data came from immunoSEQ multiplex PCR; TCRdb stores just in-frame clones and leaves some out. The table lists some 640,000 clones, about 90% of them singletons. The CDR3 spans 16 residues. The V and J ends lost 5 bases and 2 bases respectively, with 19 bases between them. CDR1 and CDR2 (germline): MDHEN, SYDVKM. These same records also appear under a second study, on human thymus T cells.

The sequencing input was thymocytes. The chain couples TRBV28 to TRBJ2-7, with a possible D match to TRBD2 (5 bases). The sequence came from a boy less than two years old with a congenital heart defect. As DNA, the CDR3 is TGTGCCAGCAGTCTCCATCCGAGGCAGCGGACCTACGAGCAGTACTTC. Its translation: CASSLHPRQRTYEQYF.